Described below is a single T cell receptor beta chain sequence and its context. Germline V lookup: CDR1 SGHRS, CDR2 YFSETQ. V lost 2 bases, J lost 3 bases, and 17 bases lay in between. This CDR3 contains 16 residues. These data come from a study of shared clonotypes between healthy human individuals. As processed by the authors: ImmunoSEQ output lacked quality scores and full-length reads, limiting matched filtering. Repertoires were generated with immunoSEQ multiplex PCR, while TCRdb's copy carries only in-frame clones and drops some. The DNA gave D and trimming, while V, J and clone size come from that table. The data contain 2 million to 3 million clones, around 94% of them singletons.

Material: naive CD4+ T cells sorted from blood. Subset described: CD45RA+ positively selected. The sequence was collected from a man between 18 and 35 years old in good health. The chain links TRBV5-1 to TRBJ1-1, with D perhaps TRBD1 (6 bases). The CDR3 is CASSFGPGDVDTEAFF. DNA for the CDR3: TGCGCCAGCAGCTTTGGTCCAGGGGATGTAGACACTGAAGCTTTCTTT. The variable domain in full, completed from reference TRBV5-1 and TRBJ1-1, reads KAGVTQTPRYLIKTRGQQVTLSCSPISGHRSVSWYQQTPGQGLQFLFEYFSETQRNKGNFPGRFSGRQFSNSRSEMNVSTLELGDSALYLCASSFGPGDVDTEAFFGQGTRLTVV.